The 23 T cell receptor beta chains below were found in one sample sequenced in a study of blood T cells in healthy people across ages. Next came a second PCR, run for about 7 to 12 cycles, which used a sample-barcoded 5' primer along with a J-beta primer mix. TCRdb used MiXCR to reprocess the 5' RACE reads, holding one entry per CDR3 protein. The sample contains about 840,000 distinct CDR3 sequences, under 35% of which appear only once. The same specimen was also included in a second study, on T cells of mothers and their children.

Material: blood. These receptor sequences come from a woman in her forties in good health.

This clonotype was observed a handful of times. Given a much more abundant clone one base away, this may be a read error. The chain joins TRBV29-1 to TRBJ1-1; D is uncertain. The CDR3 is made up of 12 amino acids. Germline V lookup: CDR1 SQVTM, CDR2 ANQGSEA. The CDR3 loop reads CRSEVVGTEAFF. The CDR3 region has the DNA TGCAGGTCGGAGGTAGTAGGGACTGAAGCTTTCTTT.

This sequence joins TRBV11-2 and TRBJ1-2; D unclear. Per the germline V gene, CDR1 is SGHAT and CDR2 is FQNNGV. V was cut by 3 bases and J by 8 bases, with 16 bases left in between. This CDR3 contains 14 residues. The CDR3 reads CASSFSSIGGGYTF. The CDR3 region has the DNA TGTGCCAGCAGCTTCTCCTCCATCGGAGGGGGCTACACCTTC.

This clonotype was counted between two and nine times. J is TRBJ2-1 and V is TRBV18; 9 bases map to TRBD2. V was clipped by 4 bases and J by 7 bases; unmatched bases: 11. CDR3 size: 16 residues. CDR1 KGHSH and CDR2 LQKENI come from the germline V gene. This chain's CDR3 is CASSLSVAGGPNEQFF. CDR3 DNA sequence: TGTGCCAGCTCACTTAGTGTGGCGGGGGGGCCGAATGAGCAGTTCTTC.

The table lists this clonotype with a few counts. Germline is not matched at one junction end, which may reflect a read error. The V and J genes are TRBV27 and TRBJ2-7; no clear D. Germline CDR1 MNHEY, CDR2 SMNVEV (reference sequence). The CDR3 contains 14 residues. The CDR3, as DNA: TGTACCAGCAGTTTCCTAACTTCCTCCTACGAGCAGTACTTC. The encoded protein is CTSSFLTSSYEQYF.

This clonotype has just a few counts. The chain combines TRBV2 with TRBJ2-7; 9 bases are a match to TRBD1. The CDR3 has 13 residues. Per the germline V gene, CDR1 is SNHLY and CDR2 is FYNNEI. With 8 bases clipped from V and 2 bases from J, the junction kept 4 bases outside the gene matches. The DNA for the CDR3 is TGTGCCAGCTACCGGGACAGGGCCTACGAGCAGTACTTC. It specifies CASYRDRAYEQYF.

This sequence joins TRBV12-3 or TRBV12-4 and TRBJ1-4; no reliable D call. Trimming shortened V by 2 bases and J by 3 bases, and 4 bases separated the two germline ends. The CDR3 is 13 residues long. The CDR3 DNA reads TGTGCCAGCAGTTTAAACTCTAATGAAAAACTGTTTTTT. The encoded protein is CASSLNSNEKLFF.

The CDR3 spells CASSSTTSGNEQFF. CDR3 sequence (DNA): TGTGCCAGCAGCTCTACGACTAGCGGCAATGAGCAGTTCTTC. The chain recombines TRBV7-3 with TRBJ2-1; TRBD2 matches 9 bases. Germline CDR1 reads SGHTA; CDR2 reads FQGTGA. The CDR3 runs 14 residues. V was clipped by 4 bases and J by 6 bases; unmatched bases: 4.

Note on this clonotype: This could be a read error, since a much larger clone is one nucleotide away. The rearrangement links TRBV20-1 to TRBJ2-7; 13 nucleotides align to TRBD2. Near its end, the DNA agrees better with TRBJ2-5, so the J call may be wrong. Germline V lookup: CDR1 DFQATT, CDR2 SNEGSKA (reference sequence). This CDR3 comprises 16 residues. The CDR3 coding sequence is TGCAGTGCTAGCCCTCTTACTAGCGGGGGGGGCAAGACCCAGTACTTC. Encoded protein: CSASPLTSGGGKTQYF.

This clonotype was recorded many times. The CDR3 sequence: CASSLVGDQETQYF. The CDR3 nucleotides are TGCGCCAGCAGCTTGGTCGGGGACCAAGAGACCCAGTACTTC. The rearrangement uses TRBV5-1 and TRBJ2-5; perhaps TRBD2 as D (5 bases). The V end was cut by 0 bases, the J end by 0 bases, with 6 bases between. CDR1 is SGHRS, CDR2 YFSETQ, per germline. The CDR3 runs 14 residues.

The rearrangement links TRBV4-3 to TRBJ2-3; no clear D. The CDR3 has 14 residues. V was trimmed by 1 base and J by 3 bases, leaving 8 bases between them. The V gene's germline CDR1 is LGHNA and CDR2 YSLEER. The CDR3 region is CASSQARLTDTQYF. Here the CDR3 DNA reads TGCGCCAGCAGCCAAGCAAGATTGACAGATACGCAGTATTTT.

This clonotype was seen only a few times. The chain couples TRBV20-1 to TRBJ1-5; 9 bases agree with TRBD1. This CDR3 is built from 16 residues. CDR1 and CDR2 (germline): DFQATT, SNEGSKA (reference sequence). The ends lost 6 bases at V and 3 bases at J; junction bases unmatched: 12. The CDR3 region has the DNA TGCAGTGCCTTAATTACGGGACAGGGCAACAATCAGCCCCAGCATTTT. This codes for CSALITGQGNNQPQHF.

CDR3 region: CASSAELGQTYEQYF. The DNA of the CDR3 is TGTGCCAGCAGCGCCGAACTTGGACAGACCTACGAGCAGTACTTC. The V call is TRBV9, the J call TRBJ2-7, with D maybe TRBD1 (6 bases). Per the germline V gene, CDR1 is SGDLS and CDR2 is YYNGEE. The CDR3 sequence is 15 residues long. The ends were cut back, 3 bases at V and 2 bases at J, with 15 bases in the middle.

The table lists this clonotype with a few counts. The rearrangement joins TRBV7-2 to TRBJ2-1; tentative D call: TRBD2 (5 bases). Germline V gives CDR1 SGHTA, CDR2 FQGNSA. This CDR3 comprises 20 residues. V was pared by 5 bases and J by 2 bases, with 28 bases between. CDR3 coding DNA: TGTGCCAGCAGCACCGCACTAGGGTCGTCTCAGGCTGAAGCCTACAATGAGCAGTTCTTC. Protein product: CASSTALGSSQAEAYNEQFF.

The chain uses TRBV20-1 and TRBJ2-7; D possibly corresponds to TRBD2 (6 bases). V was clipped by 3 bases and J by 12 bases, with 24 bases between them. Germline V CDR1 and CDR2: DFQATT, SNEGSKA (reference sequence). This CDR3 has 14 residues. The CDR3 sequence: CSARADLRDSKAYF. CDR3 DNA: TGCAGTGCTAGGGCCGACCTCCGGGACTCCAAAGCGTACTTC.

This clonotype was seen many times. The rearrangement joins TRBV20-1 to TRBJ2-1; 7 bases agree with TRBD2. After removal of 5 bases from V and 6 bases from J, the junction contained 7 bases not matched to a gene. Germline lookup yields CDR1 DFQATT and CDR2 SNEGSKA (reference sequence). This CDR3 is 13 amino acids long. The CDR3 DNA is TGCAGTGCTCATCACCCGGGGGGCAATGAGCAGTTCTTC. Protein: CSAHHPGGNEQFF.

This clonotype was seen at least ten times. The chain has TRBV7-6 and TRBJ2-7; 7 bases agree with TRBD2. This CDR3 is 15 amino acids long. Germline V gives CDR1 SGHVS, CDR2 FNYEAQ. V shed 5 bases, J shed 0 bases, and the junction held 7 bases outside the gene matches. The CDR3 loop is CASSNSAGPSYEQYF. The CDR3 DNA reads TGTGCCAGCAGCAATTCAGCGGGGCCCTCCTACGAGCAGTACTTC.

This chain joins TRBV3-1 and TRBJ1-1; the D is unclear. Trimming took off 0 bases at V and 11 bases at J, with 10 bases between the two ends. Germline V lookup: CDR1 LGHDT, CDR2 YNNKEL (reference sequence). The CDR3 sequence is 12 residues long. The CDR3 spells CASSQETAGAFF. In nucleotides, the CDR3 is TGTGCCAGCAGCCAAGAGACGGCAGGCGCTTTCTTT.

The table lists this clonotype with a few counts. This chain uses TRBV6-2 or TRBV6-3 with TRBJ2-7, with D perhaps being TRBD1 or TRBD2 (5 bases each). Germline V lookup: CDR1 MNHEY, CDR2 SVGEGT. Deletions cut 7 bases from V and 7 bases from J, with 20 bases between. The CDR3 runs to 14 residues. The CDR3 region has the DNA TGTGCCAGCAACCGAGGGGCCCGCACTAGGGAGCAGTACTTC. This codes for CASNRGARTREQYF.

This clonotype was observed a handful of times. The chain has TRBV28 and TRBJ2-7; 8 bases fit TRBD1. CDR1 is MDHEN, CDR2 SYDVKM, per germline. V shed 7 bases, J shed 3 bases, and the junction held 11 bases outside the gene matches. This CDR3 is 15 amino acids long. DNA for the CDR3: TGTGCCAGCACCGCAGGGACAGGACCAGTCTACGAGCAGTACTTC. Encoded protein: CASTAGTGPVYEQYF.

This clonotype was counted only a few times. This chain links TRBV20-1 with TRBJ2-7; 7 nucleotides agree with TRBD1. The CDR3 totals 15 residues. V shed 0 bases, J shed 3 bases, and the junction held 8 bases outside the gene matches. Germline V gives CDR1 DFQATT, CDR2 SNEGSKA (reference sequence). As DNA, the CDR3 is TGCAGTGCTAGAGATCCGGGACAGAGTATCTACGAGCAGTACTTC. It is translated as CSARDPGQSIYEQYF.

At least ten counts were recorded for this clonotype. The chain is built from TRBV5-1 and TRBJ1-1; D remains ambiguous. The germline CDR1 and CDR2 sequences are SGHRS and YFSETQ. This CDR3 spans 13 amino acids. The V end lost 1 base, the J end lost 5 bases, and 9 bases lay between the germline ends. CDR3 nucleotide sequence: TGCGCCAGCAGCTTGTCCTGGGGAACTGAAGCTTTCTTT. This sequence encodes CASSLSWGTEAFF.

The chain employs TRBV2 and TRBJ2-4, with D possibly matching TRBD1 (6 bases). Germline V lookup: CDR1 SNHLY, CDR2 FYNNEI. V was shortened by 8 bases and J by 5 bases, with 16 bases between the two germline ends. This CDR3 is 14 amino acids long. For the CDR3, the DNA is TGTGCCAGCTGGACAGACGGGAACCAAAACATTCAGTACTTC. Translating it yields CASWTDGNQNIQYF.

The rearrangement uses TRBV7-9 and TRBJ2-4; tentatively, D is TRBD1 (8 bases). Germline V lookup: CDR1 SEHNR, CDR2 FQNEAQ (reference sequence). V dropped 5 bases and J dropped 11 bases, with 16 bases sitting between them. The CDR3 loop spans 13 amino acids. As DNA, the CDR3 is TGTGCCAGCAGCAAGGACAGGGAGGGTTTTCAGTACTTC. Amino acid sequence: CASSKDREGFQYF.